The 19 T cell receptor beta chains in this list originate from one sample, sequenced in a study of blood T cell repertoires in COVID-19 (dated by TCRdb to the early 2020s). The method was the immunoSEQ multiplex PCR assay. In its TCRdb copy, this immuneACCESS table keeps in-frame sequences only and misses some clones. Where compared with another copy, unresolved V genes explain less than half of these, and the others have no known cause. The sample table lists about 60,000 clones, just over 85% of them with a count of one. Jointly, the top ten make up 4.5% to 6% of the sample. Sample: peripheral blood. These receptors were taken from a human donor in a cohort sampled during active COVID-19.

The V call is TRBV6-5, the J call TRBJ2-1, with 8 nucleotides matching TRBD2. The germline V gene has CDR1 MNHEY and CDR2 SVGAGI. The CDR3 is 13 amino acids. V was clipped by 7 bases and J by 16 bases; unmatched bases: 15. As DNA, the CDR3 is TGTGCCAGCAATCAACCCGGGCGGGGGGCCCCATTCTTC. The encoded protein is CASNQPGRGAPFF.

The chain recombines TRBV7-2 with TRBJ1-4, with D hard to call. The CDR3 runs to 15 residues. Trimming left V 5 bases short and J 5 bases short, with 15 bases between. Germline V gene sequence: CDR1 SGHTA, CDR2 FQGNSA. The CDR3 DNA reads TGTGCCAGCAGCAGACCTACAGAAGTCAATGAAAAACTGTTTTTT. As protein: CASSRPTEVNEKLFF.

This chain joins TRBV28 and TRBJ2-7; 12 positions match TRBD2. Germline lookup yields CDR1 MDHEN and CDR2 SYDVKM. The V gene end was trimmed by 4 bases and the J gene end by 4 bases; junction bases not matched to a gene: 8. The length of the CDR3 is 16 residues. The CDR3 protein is CASSSPSSGRGYEQYF. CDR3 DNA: TGTGCCAGCAGTTCTCCATCTAGCGGGAGGGGGTACGAGCAGTACTTC.

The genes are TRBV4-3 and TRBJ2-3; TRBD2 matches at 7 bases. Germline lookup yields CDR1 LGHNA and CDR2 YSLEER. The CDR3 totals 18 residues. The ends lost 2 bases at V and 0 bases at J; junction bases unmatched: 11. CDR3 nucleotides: TGCGCCAGCAGCCAATCCATAGGTGGGGGGGTGAGCACAGATACGCAGTATTTT. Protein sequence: CASSQSIGGGVSTDTQYF.

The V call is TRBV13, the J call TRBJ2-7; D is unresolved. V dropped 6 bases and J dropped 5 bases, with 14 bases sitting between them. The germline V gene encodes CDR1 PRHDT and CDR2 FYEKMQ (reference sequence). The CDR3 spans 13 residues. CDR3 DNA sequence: TGTGCCAGCAGGCCCGTACCGGTAAACGAGCAGTACTTC. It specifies CASRPVPVNEQYF.

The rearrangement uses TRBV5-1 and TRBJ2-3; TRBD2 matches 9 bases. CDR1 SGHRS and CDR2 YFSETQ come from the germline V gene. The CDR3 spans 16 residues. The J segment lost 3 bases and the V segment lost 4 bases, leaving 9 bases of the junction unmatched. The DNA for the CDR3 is TGCGCCAGCAGCGGAGTAGCGGGGGCTATGACAGATACGCAGTATTTT. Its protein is CASSGVAGAMTDTQYF.

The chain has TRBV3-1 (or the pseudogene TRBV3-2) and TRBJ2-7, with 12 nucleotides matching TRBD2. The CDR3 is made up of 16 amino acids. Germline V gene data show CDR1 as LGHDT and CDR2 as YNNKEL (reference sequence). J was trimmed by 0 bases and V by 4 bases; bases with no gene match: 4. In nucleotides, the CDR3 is TGTGCCAGCAGCCTTAGACTAGCGGGGGCCTCCTACGAGCAGTACTTC. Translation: CASSLRLAGASYEQYF.

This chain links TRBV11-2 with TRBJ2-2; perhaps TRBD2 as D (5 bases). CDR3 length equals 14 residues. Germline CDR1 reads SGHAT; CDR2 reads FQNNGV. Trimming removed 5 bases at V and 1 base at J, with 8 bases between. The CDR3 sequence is CASSRTQNTGELFF. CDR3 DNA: TGTGCCAGCAGCCGGACTCAGAACACCGGGGAGCTGTTTTTT.

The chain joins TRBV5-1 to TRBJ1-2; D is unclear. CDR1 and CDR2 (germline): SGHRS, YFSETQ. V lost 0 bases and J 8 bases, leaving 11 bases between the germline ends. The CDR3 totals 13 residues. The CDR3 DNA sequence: TGCGCCAGCAGCTTGGGACCCCCGCGGGGCTACACCTTC. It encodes CASSLGPPRGYTF.

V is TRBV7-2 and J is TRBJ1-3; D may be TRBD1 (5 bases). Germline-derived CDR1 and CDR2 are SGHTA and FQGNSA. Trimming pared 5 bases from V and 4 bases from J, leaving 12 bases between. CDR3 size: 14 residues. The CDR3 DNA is TGTGCCAGCAGCCGCGGGGGGTCCGGAAACACCATATATTTT. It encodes CASSRGGSGNTIYF.

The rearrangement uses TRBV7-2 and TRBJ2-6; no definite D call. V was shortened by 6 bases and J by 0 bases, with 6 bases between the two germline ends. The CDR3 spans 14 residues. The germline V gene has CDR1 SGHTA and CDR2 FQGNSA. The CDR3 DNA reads TGTGCCAGCAGAATCTTCTCTGGGGCCAACGTCCTGACTTTC. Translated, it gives CASRIFSGANVLTF.

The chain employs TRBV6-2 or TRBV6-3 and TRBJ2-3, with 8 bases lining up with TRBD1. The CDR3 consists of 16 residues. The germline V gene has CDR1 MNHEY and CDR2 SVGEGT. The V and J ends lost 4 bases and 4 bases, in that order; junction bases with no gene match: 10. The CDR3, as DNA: TGTGCCAGCAGTTCCGGTTTGACAGGGGCGTCAGATACGCAGTATTTT. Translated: CASSSGLTGASDTQYF.

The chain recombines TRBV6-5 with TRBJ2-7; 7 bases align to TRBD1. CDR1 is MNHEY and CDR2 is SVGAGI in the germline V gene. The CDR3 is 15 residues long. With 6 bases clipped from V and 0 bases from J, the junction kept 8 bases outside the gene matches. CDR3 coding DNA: TGTGCCAGCAGGTTCGACAGGGCTAGCTCCTACGAGCAGTACTTC. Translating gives CASRFDRASSYEQYF.

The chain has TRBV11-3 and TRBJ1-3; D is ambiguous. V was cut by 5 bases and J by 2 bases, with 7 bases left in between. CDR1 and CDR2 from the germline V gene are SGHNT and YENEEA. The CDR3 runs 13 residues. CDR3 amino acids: CASSLSPGNTIYF. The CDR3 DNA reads TGTGCCAGCAGCCTCTCCCCTGGAAACACCATATATTTT.

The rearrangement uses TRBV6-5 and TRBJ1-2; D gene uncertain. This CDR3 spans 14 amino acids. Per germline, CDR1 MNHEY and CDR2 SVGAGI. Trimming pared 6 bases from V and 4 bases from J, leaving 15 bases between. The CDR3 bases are TGTGCCAGCAGGGCAGATCGAGGAGTCTATGGCTACACCTTC. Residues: CASRADRGVYGYTF.

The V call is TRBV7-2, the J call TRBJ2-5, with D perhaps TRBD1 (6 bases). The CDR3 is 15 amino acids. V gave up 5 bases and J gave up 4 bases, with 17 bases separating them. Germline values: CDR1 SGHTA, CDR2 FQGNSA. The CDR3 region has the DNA TGTGCCAGCAGCCCACGGACAGTTCTTACAGAGACCCAGTACTTC. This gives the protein CASSPRTVLTETQYF.

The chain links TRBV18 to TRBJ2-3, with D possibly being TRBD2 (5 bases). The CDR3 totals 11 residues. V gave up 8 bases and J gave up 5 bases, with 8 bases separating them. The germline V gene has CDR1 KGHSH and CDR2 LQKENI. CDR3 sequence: CASASGDTQYF. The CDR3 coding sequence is TGTGCCAGCGCCAGCGGAGATACGCAGTATTTT.

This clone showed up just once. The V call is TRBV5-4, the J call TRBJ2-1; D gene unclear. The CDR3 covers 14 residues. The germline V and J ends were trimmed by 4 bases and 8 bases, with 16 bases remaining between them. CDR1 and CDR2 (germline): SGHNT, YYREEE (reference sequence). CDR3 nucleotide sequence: TGTGCCAGCAGCCGCCGGCCACTTGACTATGAGCAGTTCTTC. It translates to CASSRRPLDYEQFF.

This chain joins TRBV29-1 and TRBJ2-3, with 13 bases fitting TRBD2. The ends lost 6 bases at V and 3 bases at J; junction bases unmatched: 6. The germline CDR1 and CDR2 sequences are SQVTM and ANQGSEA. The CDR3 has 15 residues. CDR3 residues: CSVDRTSGRTDTQYF. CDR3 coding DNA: TGCAGCGTAGATAGGACTAGCGGGAGAACAGATACGCAGTATTTT.